Listed here are 23 T cell receptor beta chains from one sample, sequenced in a study of neurological immune-mediated disorders. TCRdb passed the 5' RACE reads through MiXCR, listing each CDR3 protein once. The sample shows about 27,000 distinct CDR3 sequences, 3.3% of them seen only once. Specimen: PBMCs. The origin of the receptors is a woman aged 25 to 45 with multiple sclerosis.

This clonotype was observed many times. The chain joins TRBV21-1 to TRBJ2-2; the listed D gene, TRBD2, was not tested against the DNA. TRBV21-1 is tagged as a pseudogene. There are 17 residues in the CDR3. CDR3 sequence: CASSNPRLAVATGELFF. The CDR3 nucleotides read TGTGCCAGCAGCAACCCCCGACTAGCGGTCGCGACCGGGGAGCTGTTTTTT.

In this sample, this clonotype turned up many times. The chain combines TRBV20-1 with TRBJ1-1; D is possibly TRBD1 (5 bases). Germline V gene lookup returns CDR1 DFQATT and CDR2 SNEGSKA (reference sequence). This CDR3 is built from 15 residues. V lost 3 bases to trimming and J lost 6 bases, with 20 bases between them. The DNA of the CDR3 is TGCAGTGCTAGCCTTCCGGGACGGAGGGACCCTGAAGCTTTCTTT. It translates to CSASLPGRRDPEAFF.

Ten or more counts support this clonotype. The J gene is TRBJ2-7, the V gene TRBV20-1; TRBD2 agrees at 10 bases. This CDR3 has 16 residues. Per germline, CDR1 DFQATT and CDR2 SNEGSKA (reference sequence). V trimming: 0 bases; J trimming: 1 base; junction bases outside the gene matches: 6. CDR3 nucleotide sequence: TGCAGTGCTAGAGATCTCCTAGCGGGAGAGTCCTACGAGCAGTACTTC. Residues: CSARDLLAGESYEQYF.

To note about this clonotype: A much larger clone sits a single nucleotide away, making a read error possible. This chain uses TRBV9 with TRBJ2-3; D gene uncertain. CDR1 is SGDLS, CDR2 YYNGEE, per germline. This CDR3 region has 17 residues. V was shortened by 5 bases and J by 2 bases, with 21 bases between the two germline ends. CDR3 sequence reads: CASSDPAVREYTDTQYF. Written as DNA, the CDR3 is TGTGCCAGCAGTGACCCTGCAGTAAGAGAATACACAGATACGCAGTATTTT.

This clonotype was seen at least ten times. This rearrangement joins TRBV7-2 to TRBJ2-4; D assignment may be TRBD1 or TRBD2 (6 bases each). V dropped 1 base and J dropped 5 bases, with 12 bases sitting between them. Germline CDR1 is SGHTA and CDR2 is FQGNSA. CDR3 length: 15 amino acids. The CDR3 loop is CASSLDIRGENIQYF. In nucleotides, the CDR3 is TGTGCCAGCAGCTTAGATATAAGGGGGGAAAACATTCAGTACTTC.

There are many counts of this clonotype. The chain uses TRBV12-3 or TRBV12-4 and TRBJ2-4; no clear D. The CDR3 is 14 residues long. Trimming left V 6 bases short and J 2 bases short, with 11 bases between. The CDR3: CASRPGLTKNIQYF. Here the CDR3 DNA reads TGTGCCAGCAGACCGGGCTTAACCAAAAACATTCAGTACTTC.

This clonotype was detected ten times or more. The chain carries TRBV7-8 and TRBJ2-3; 10 bases line up with TRBD2. V was clipped by 5 bases and J by 1 base; unmatched bases: 9. The CDR3 length is 17 residues. In germline, CDR1 is SGHVS, CDR2 FQNEAQ. Here the CDR3 reads CASSPTVTSGGTDTQYF. CDR3 coding DNA: TGTGCCAGCAGCCCCACCGTTACTAGCGGGGGCACAGATACGCAGTATTTT.

This clonotype was seen repeatedly, ten times or more. This chain connects TRBV5-5 to TRBJ2-7, with 7 bases lining up with TRBD2. The junction had 12 bases not matched to a gene; V was cut back by 0 bases and J by 3 bases. The CDR3 is made up of 17 amino acids. Germline loops: CDR1 SGHKS, CDR2 YYEKEE (reference sequence). The CDR3 DNA follows: TGTGCCAGCAGCTTGGGGTCCTCGGCGGGAGTAAGCTACGAGCAGTACTTC. Translating gives CASSLGSSAGVSYEQYF. Variable domain in full (rest from reference TRBV5-5 and TRBJ2-7): DAGVTQSPTHLIKTRGQQVTLRCSPISGHKSVSWYQQVLGQGPQFIFQYYEKEERGRGNFPDRFSARQFPNYSSELNVNALLLGDSALYLCASSLGSSAGVSYEQYFGPGTRLTVT.

This clonotype has ten or more counts. CDR3 region: CSARDRAGGDTQYF. In DNA form, the CDR3 reads TGCAGTGCTAGAGATCGAGCGGGGGGAGATACGCAGTATTTT. The chain links TRBV20-1 to TRBJ2-3; 9 nucleotides agree with TRBD2. This CDR3 region has 14 residues. CDR1 and CDR2 (germline): DFQATT, SNEGSKA (reference sequence). V lost 0 bases to trimming and J lost 5 bases; unmatched junction nucleotides: 3.

This clonotype came up many times. The rearrangement joins TRBV18 to TRBJ2-5; D is unclear. The CDR3 runs 12 residues. Per germline, CDR1 KGHSH and CDR2 LQKENI. The germline V and J ends were trimmed by 2 bases and 5 bases, with 6 bases remaining between them. The CDR3 nucleotides read TGTGCCAGCTCACCAATCTCCGAGACCCAGTACTTC. It is translated as CASSPISETQYF.

This clonotype was recorded at least ten times. The chain carries TRBV5-1 and TRBJ2-2; no clear D. Trimming took off 4 bases at V and 7 bases at J, with 11 bases between the two ends. Germline V lookup: CDR1 SGHRS, CDR2 YFSETQ. The CDR3 covers 13 residues. The CDR3 DNA follows: TGCGCCAGCAGCCTTAACCTTGGCGGGGAGCTGTTTTTT. This sequence encodes CASSLNLGGELFF.

V gene TRBV12-3 or TRBV12-4 combines with J gene TRBJ2-3; TRBD1 agrees at 7 bases. This CDR3 comprises 12 residues. Losses at the gene ends were 6 bases for V and 6 bases for J; bases not matched to a gene: 3. The CDR3 loop reads CASRNRGDTQYF. In nucleotides, the CDR3 is TGTGCCAGCAGGAACAGGGGTGATACGCAGTATTTT.

This clonotype was seen only a few times. The V call is TRBV9, the J call TRBJ2-2; possibly TRBD2 for D (6 bases). In germline, CDR1 is SGDLS, CDR2 YYNGEE. The CDR3 length is 16 residues. V was pared by 4 bases and J by 7 bases, with 20 bases between. The CDR3 spells CASSTRLVRDVGELFF. CDR3 DNA: TGTGCCAGCAGCACTCGACTAGTCAGGGATGTCGGGGAGCTGTTTTTT.

This clonotype was counted at least ten times. V is TRBV29-1 and J is TRBJ1-2; D ambiguous. The CDR3 length is 14 residues. Between the trimmed V and J ends, which lost 0 bases and 0 bases, there was a span of 8 bases. CDR1 and CDR2 (germline): SQVTM, ANQGSEA. The CDR3 loop is CSVEEQTANYGYTF. The DNA of the CDR3 is TGCAGCGTTGAAGAGCAGACTGCTAACTATGGCTACACCTTC.

The sample holds a few counts of this clonotype. This may arise from a read error, as a much more abundant clone is one base away. This rearrangement joins TRBV20-1 to TRBJ2-3; D remains ambiguous. The CDR3 loop spans 12 amino acids. V was shortened by 5 bases and J by 5 bases, with 11 bases between the two germline ends. Germline V CDR1 and CDR2: DFQATT, SNEGSKA (reference sequence). This chain's CDR3 is CSAYTPGDTQYF. In DNA form, the CDR3 reads TGCAGTGCTTACACCCCGGGAGATACGCAGTATTTT.

This clonotype has ten or more counts. V is TRBV5-1 and J is TRBJ2-4; 9 bases fit TRBD1. The CDR3 extends over 16 amino acids. V shed 4 bases, J shed 2 bases, and the junction held 7 bases outside the gene matches. CDR1 and CDR2 from the germline V gene are SGHRS and YFSETQ. The CDR3 here is CASSLGTGSTKNIQYF. As DNA, the CDR3 is TGCGCCAGCAGCCTTGGGACAGGGTCAACCAAAAACATTCAGTACTTC.

This clonotype appeared a few times. The chain links TRBV20-1 to TRBJ1-1, with a tentative D call TRBD1 (5 bases). Germline CDR1 is DFQATT and CDR2 is SNEGSKA (reference sequence). This CDR3 spans 14 amino acids. V was cut by 6 bases and J by 0 bases, with 14 bases left in between. The CDR3 DNA reads TGCAGTGCAACGAGACAGCTCATGAACACTGAAGCTTTCTTT. It yields the protein CSATRQLMNTEAFF.

This clonotype has at least ten counts. This chain uses TRBV5-1 with TRBJ1-4; maybe TRBD1 (5 bases). The germline CDR1 and CDR2 sequences are SGHRS and YFSETQ. Trimming shortened V by 3 bases and J by 3 bases, and 9 bases separated the two germline ends. The CDR3 is made up of 14 amino acids. CDR3 in DNA: TGCGCCAGCAGCTCGCTGACAGCTAATGAAAAACTGTTTTTT. It translates to CASSSLTANEKLFF.

This clonotype was picked up many times. CDR3 coding DNA: TGTGCCAGCAGCTTAGGCCCTACGGAGACCCAGTACTTC. Its protein product is CASSLGPTETQYF. J is TRBJ2-5 and V is TRBV7-2; D gene ambiguous. CDR3 length: 13 residues. Trimming left V 1 base short and J 5 bases short, with 8 bases between. From germline, CDR1 is SGHTA and CDR2 FQGNSA. The full variable domain, in which reference TRBV7-2 and TRBJ2-5 provide the parts outside the CDR3, is GAGVSQSPSNKVTEKGKDVELRCDPISGHTALYWYRQSLGQGLEFLIYFQGNSAPDKSGLPSDRFSAERTGGSVSTLTIQRTQQEDSAVYLCASSLGPTETQYFGPGTRLLVL.

In this sample, this clonotype turned up many times. V usage is TRBV5-1 and J usage is TRBJ2-7, with 7 bases aligning to TRBD1. The J segment lost 2 bases and the V segment lost 2 bases, leaving 4 bases of the junction unmatched. Germline CDR1 and CDR2: SGHRS and YFSETQ. This CDR3 contains 14 residues. CDR3 DNA sequence: TGCGCCAGCAGCTTCGGACAGGCACCCTACGAGCAGTACTTC. This encodes CASSFGQAPYEQYF.

This clonotype was seen many times. J is TRBJ2-3 and V is TRBV7-8, with 8 bases matching TRBD2. This CDR3 contains 15 residues. The V gene's germline CDR1 is SGHVS and CDR2 FQNEAQ. V lost 5 bases and J lost 2; bases outside the gene matches: 6. Here the CDR3 DNA reads TGTGCCAGCAGCCGGCGGACTAGCCCCACAGATACGCAGTATTTT. Translation gives CASSRRTSPTDTQYF. The variable domain in full, with the rest retrieved from reference TRBV7-8 and TRBJ2-3, is GAGVSQSPRYKVAKRGQDVALRCDPISGHVSLFWYQQALGQGPEFLTYFQNEAQLDKSGLPSDRFFAERPEGSVSTLKIQRTQQEDSAVYLCASSRRTSPTDTQYFGPGTRLTVL.

This clonotype was picked up many times. The gene calls are TRBV5-1 and TRBJ2-1, with D possibly being TRBD2 (6 bases). Germline V lookup: CDR1 SGHRS, CDR2 YFSETQ. The CDR3 consists of 15 residues. V was trimmed by 4 bases and J by 2 bases, leaving 13 bases between them. CDR3 amino acids: CASSRESSPYNEQFF. The CDR3 DNA sequence: TGCGCCAGCAGCCGGGAGTCTTCCCCCTACAATGAGCAGTTCTTC.

This clonotype was detected many times. A clone one base away is much larger, so this may be a read error. This rearrangement joins TRBV7-2 to TRBJ2-7; a possible D gene is TRBD1 (6 bases). This CDR3 has 15 residues. Between the trimmed V and J ends, which lost 1 base and 0 bases, there was a span of 10 bases. Per germline, CDR1 SGHTA and CDR2 FQGNSA. The CDR3 protein is CASSLEDRFSYEQYF. The CDR3 DNA follows: TGTGCCAGCAGCTTAGAGGACAGATTCTCCTACGAGCAGTACTTC.